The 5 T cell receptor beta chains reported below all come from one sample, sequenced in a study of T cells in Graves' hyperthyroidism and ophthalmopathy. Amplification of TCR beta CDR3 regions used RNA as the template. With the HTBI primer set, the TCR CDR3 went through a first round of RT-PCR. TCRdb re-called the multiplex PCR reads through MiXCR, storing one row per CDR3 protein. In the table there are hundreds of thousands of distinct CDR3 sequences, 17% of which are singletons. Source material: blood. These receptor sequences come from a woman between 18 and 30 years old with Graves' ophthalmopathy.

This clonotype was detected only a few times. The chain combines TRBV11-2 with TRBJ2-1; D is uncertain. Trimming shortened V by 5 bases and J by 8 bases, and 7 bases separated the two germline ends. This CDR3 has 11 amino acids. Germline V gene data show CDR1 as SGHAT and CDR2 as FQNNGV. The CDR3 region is CASSPKYEQFF. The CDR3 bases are TGTGCCAGCAGCCCTAAGTATGAGCAGTTCTTC.

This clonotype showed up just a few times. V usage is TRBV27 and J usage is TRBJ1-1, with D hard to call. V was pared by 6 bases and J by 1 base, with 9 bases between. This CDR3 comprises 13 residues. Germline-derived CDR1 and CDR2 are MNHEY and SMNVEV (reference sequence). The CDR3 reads CASRPSANTEAFF. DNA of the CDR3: TGTGCCAGCAGACCGTCGGCGAACACTGAAGCTTTCTTT.

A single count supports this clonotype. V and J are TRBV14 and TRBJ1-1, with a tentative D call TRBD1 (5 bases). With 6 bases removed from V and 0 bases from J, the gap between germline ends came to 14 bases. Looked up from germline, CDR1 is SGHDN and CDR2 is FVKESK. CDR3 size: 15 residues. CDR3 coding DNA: TGTGCCAGCAGTAGGTGGGGGAACTTGAACACTGAAGCTTTCTTT. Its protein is CASSRWGNLNTEAFF.

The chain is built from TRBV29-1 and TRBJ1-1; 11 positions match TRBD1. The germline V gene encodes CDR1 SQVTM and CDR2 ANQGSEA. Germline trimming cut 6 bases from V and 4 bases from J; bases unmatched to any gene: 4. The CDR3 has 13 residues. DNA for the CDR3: TGCAGCGTAGGACAGGGGGCGACCACTGAAGCTTTCTTT. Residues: CSVGQGATTEAFF.

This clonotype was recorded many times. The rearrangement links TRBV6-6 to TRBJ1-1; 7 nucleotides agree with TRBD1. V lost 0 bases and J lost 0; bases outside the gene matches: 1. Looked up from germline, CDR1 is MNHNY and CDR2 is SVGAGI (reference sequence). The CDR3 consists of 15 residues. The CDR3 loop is CASSYSTGLNTEAFF. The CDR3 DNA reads TGTGCCAGCAGTTACTCGACAGGGCTGAACACTGAAGCTTTCTTT.